This T cell receptor (beta chain) is from a study of shared clonotypes between healthy human individuals. Germline V gene lookup returns CDR1 SGHTA and CDR2 FQGNSA. The CDR3 is 13 residues long. V gave up 5 bases and J gave up 4 bases, with 11 bases separating them. The table lists this clone with a count of one. TCRdb's copy holds only in-frame clones and misses some; the assay was immunoSEQ multiplex PCR. Of over a million clones in the sample, 98% to 99% were seen once. This TCR derives from a man in his thirties or forties in good health. The rearrangement joins TRBV7-2 to TRBJ2-5, with unresolved D. The sample was naive CD4+ T cells sorted from blood. Indicated subset: CD45RA+ positively selected. The CDR3 region has the DNA TGTGCCAGCAGCCCATACAACGCAGAGACCCAGTACTTC. This translates into CASSPYNAETQYF. Together with reference TRBV7-2 and TRBJ2-5, the CDR3 gives the full variable domain: GAGVSQSPSNKVTEKGKDVELRCDPISGHTALYWYRQSLGQGLEFLIYFQGNSAPDKSGLPSDRFSAERTGGSVSTLTIQRTQQEDSAVYLCASSPYNAETQYFGPGTRLLVL.